The rows below give T cell receptor beta chains drawn from one sample of a study of neurological immune-mediated disorders. A single record per CDR3 protein comes from TCRdb applying MiXCR to the 5' RACE reads. The sample has under 50,000 distinct CDR3 sequences, around 13% seen once. The sample taken for sequencing was PBMCs. The receptor source for this set is a male donor with HTLV-1-associated myelopathy (HAM/TSP). CDR3s include the opening cysteine and the closing phenylalanine or tryptophan. A D gene is named only where the DNA matches it firmly. Only some rows state a clone size, as once, few, many or a class for expanded clones.

V gene	J gene	clone size	D gene	CDR3 DNA	CDR3 protein
TRBV3-1	TRBJ2-7	-	-	TGTGCCAGCAGCCTCCCTCTGGAGGAGCAGCACTTC	CASSLPLEEQHF
TRBV4-3	TRBJ2-1	many	-	TGCGCCAGCAGCCAAGATGGCAGCTACAATGAGCAGTTCTTC	CASSQDGSYNEQFF
TRBV5-1	TRBJ2-7	many	-	TGCGCCAGCAGCTCCCCGCAGGGGACCCTTAACTACGAGCAGTACTTC	CASSSPQGTLNYEQYF
TRBV2	TRBJ1-6	many	-	TGTGCCGGAGACGGTAATTCACCCCTCCACTTT	CAGDGNSPLHF
TRBV7-9	TRBJ1-1	many	-	TGTGCCAGCCGAGGTGGCGGTATCACTGAAGCTTTCTTT	CASRGGGITEAFF
TRBV10-2	TRBJ1-1	many	-	TGCGCCAGCACCGGAGGGGGGGCCACTGAAGCTTTCTTT	CASTGGGATEAFF
TRBV20-1	TRBJ2-5	many	-	TGCAGTGCTAGTTCGGTGAAAGAGACCCAGTACTTC	CSASSVKETQYF
TRBV12-3/TRBV12-4	TRBJ2-5	many	-	TGTGCCAGCAGTTTGGGGGGCTGGGAGACCCAGTACTTC	CASSLGGWETQYF
TRBV20-1	TRBJ1-3	many	-	TGCAGTGCTATGGACCGCTCTGGAAACACCATATATTTT	CSAMDRSGNTIYF
TRBV6-6	TRBJ1-5	-	-	TGTGCCAGCAGTTACATGGGAGATCAGCCCCAGCATTTT	CASSYMGDQPQHF
TRBV27	TRBJ1-6	many	TRBD1	TGTGCCAGCACTTCCCGGACAGGGTATAATTCACCCCTCCACTTT	CASTSRTGYNSPLHF
TRBV7-9	TRBJ2-7	many	-	TGTGCCAGCAGCTTAGCAGGGCGTCCTCCCTACGAGCAGTACTTC	CASSLAGRPPYEQYF
TRBV7-6	TRBJ2-1	many	-	TGTGCCAGCAGCACCCGGACAGTAGGGAATGAGCAGTTCTTC	CASSTRTVGNEQFF
TRBV7-8	TRBJ1-5	-	TRBD1	TGTGCCAGCAGCTGGACAGGGGGCGATCAGCCCCAGCATTTT	CASSWTGGDQPQHF
TRBV20-1	TRBJ1-1	many	TRBD1	TGCAGTGCCCCTCGGGTGCAGGGGGCGGGGGGTACTGAAGCTTTCTTT	CSAPRVQGAGGTEAFF
TRBV7-8	TRBJ1-3	many	-	TGTGCCAGCAGCTGGGGGACGCGTAACTCTGGAAACACCATATATTTT	CASSWGTRNSGNTIYF
TRBV5-1	TRBJ2-3	many	TRBD2	TGCGCCAGCAGCTTGGGAAGCGGGGGCGGCACAGATACGCAGTATTTT	CASSLGSGGGTDTQYF
TRBV5-1	TRBJ2-3	many	-	TGCGCCAGCAGCTTGGCGGGTGCCTCAATGGATACGCAGTATTTT	CASSLAGASMDTQYF
TRBV27	TRBJ2-1	many	TRBD2	TGTGCCAGCAGTTTTAGTAGCGGGGGCGGAAATGAGCAGTTCTTC	CASSFSSGGGNEQFF
TRBV20-1	TRBJ1-6	many	-	TGCAGTGCTAGAGTGGATATCAATTCACCCCTCCACTTT	CSARVDINSPLHF
TRBV20-1	TRBJ1-4	many	-	TGCAGTGCTGGACAAACAGCAACTAATGAAAAACTGTTTTTT	CSAGQTATNEKLFF
TRBV12-3/TRBV12-4	TRBJ1-1	many	-	TGTGCCAGCAGTTTAGCCCAGAACACTGAAGCTTTCTTT	CASSLAQNTEAFF
TRBV20-1	TRBJ2-4	many	-	TGCAGTGCTAGAGATAGGGACATTCAGTACTTC	CSARDRDIQYF
TRBV20-1	TRBJ1-3	many	-	TGCAGTGCAAGCCGAGGGAGCTCTGGAAACACCATATATTTT	CSASRGSSGNTIYF
TRBV9	TRBJ1-1	many	TRBD1	TGTGCCAGCAGCGTAGTCAGGGGGGAAACTGAAGCTTTCTTT	CASSVVRGETEAFF
TRBV12-3/TRBV12-4	TRBJ1-5	many	TRBD1	TGTGCCAGCAGTAAAGCAGGGGGGAATCAGCCCCAGCATTTT	CASSKAGGNQPQHF
TRBV7-9	TRBJ2-6	many	-	TGTGCCAGCAGCCCCGGCAGTAGACCGCGTAGCGTCCTGACTTTC	CASSPGSRPRSVLTF
TRBV29-1	TRBJ2-1	many	TRBD1	TGCAGCGAGAACAGGGGGCGGACCAATGAGCAGTTCTTC	CSENRGRTNEQFF
TRBV10-2	TRBJ1-5	many	TRBD1	TGCGCCATCTTACGTACAGGGGGCATACAGCCCCAGCATTTT	CAILRTGGIQPQHF
TRBV5-1	TRBJ2-5	many	-	TGCGCCAGCAGCTTGGTTGATCAGCAAGAGACCCAGTACTTC	CASSLVDQQETQYF
TRBV11-2	TRBJ2-7	many	TRBD1	TGTGCCAGCAGCTCCCAGACAGGGGGCGAGCAGTACTTC	CASSSQTGGEQYF
TRBV11-2	TRBJ2-2	-	-	TGTGCCAGCAGCTTAGACGGGGCATCCACCGGGGAGCTGTTTTTT	CASSLDGASTGELFF
TRBV7-9	TRBJ1-6	many	-	TGTGCCAGCAGCTCCCGGGTCTCGAATTCACCCCTCCACTTT	CASSSRVSNSPLHF
TRBV20-1	TRBJ1-5	many	-	TGCAGTGCTCCTCCGGCAGGGCCAAATCAGCCCCAGCATTTT	CSAPPAGPNQPQHF
TRBV6-2/TRBV6-3	TRBJ2-7	many	-	TGTGCCAGCAGCATGGGCGGGTTCTCCTACGAGCAGTACTTC	CASSMGGFSYEQYF
TRBV5-1	TRBJ2-7	many	-	TGCGCCAGCAGCTGGAGGGGAGGTGGCTACGAGCAGTACTTC	CASSWRGGGYEQYF
TRBV29-1	TRBJ2-5	many	-	TGCAGCGTTGAGGGAGACGGGAACCAAGAGACCCAGTACTTC	CSVEGDGNQETQYF
TRBV10-3	TRBJ2-5	-	-	TGTGCCATCAGAAACCGGGACGGAGAGACCCAGTACTTC	CAIRNRDGETQYF
TRBV5-1	TRBJ1-5	many	-	TGCGCCAGCAGCCCGTCAGGCGGATATAGCAATCAGCCCCAGCATTTT	CASSPSGGYSNQPQHF
TRBV20-1	TRBJ1-5	many	-	TGCAGTGCTAGAGGGGGCAATCAGCCCCAGCATTTT	CSARGGNQPQHF
TRBV28	TRBJ2-1	many	-	TGTGCCAGCAGAACAGGAGGGTCCTACAATGAGCAGTTCTTC	CASRTGGSYNEQFF
TRBV7-9	TRBJ2-2	many	-	TGTGCCAGCAGCTTAGCACTGGGGACCGGGGAGCTGTTTTTT	CASSLALGTGELFF
TRBV20-1	TRBJ2-1	many	TRBD2	TGCAGTGCTAGACTCGGGGGGGGTGAGCAGTTCTTC	CSARLGGGEQFF